These T cell receptor beta chains were read from a single sample in a study of T cells after yellow fever vaccination. MiXCR was run by TCRdb on the 5' RACE reads, yielding one entry per CDR3 protein. This table has 300,000 to 400,000 distinct CDR3 sequences, around 13% appearing once. The sample in question was CD4+ T cells sorted from PBMCs, obtained 15 days after the yellow fever booster vaccination. All receptors derive from a man aged 18 to 30 who received the YFV17D yellow fever vaccine. Each CDR3 is given with its conserved first and last residue. Fields, in order: clone size, D gene, V gene, J gene, CDR3 protein, CDR3 DNA. A D gene is named only where the DNA matches it firmly. For some rows the clone size is stated as once, few or many, or as a class when expanded; others skip it.

clone size: many
D gene: -
V gene: TRBV5-6
J gene: TRBJ2-5
CDR3 protein: CASSSSRAGWTQYF
CDR3 DNA: TGTGCCAGCAGCTCCAGCAGGGCAGGGTGGACCCAGTACTTC

clone size: few
D gene: TRBD1
V gene: TRBV10-3
J gene: TRBJ2-6
CDR3 protein: CAISQSSSGQGAGGANVLTF
CDR3 DNA: TGTGCCATCAGTCAATCCTCCTCGGGACAGGGGGCTGGTGGGGCCAACGTCCTGACTTTC

clone size: few
D gene: -
V gene: TRBV5-1
J gene: TRBJ2-3
CDR3 protein: CASSSYSAPGDTQYF
CDR3 DNA: TGCGCCAGCAGCTCCTATAGTGCCCCCGGAGATACGCAGTATTTT

clone size: few
D gene: -
V gene: TRBV20-1
J gene: TRBJ2-1
CDR3 protein: CSASRGYNEQFF
CDR3 DNA: TGCAGTGCTAGCAGGGGCTACAATGAGCAGTTCTTC

clone size: -
D gene: TRBD2
V gene: TRBV3-1
J gene: TRBJ2-3
CDR3 protein: CASSPLAGGTSDTQYF
CDR3 DNA: TGTGCCAGCAGCCCCCTGGCGGGGGGGACCTCAGATACGCAGTATTTT

clone size: few
D gene: -
V gene: TRBV5-6
J gene: TRBJ2-5
CDR3 protein: CASSLDRQEETQYF
CDR3 DNA: TGTGCCAGCAGCTTGGACCGACAGGAAGAGACCCAGTACTTC

clone size: -
D gene: TRBD1
V gene: TRBV12-3/TRBV12-4
J gene: TRBJ2-1
CDR3 protein: CASSLDRGDWDEQFF
CDR3 DNA: TGTGCCAGCAGCCTTGACAGGGGAGATTGGGATGAGCAGTTCTTC

clone size: many
D gene: TRBD1
V gene: TRBV6-6
J gene: TRBJ2-5
CDR3 protein: CASRAPGTGGIETQYF
CDR3 DNA: TGTGCCAGCAGAGCGCCCGGGACAGGGGGAATAGAGACCCAGTACTTC

clone size: -
D gene: TRBD1
V gene: TRBV7-3
J gene: TRBJ2-1
CDR3 protein: CASSPGYRGSYNEQFF
CDR3 DNA: TGTGCCAGCAGCCCCGGTTACAGGGGGTCCTACAATGAGCAGTTCTTC

clone size: few
D gene: -
V gene: TRBV28
J gene: TRBJ2-2
CDR3 protein: CASSLGFGQGYGELFF
CDR3 DNA: TGTGCCAGCAGTTTAGGATTTGGGCAGGGATACGGGGAGCTGTTTTTT

clone size: few
D gene: -
V gene: TRBV4-2
J gene: TRBJ2-6
CDR3 protein: CASSPSGGGSSGANVLTF
CDR3 DNA: TGTGCCAGCAGCCCGAGTGGTGGGGGCTCCTCTGGGGCCAACGTCCTGACTTTC

clone size: many
D gene: TRBD1
V gene: TRBV4-2
J gene: TRBJ1-2
CDR3 protein: CASSLSPGTDSIGYTF
CDR3 DNA: TGTGCCAGCAGCCTTTCCCCCGGGACAGACAGTATAGGCTACACCTTC

clone size: few
D gene: -
V gene: TRBV6-2/TRBV6-3
J gene: TRBJ2-2
CDR3 protein: CASTKGGHMRTGELFF
CDR3 DNA: TGTGCCAGCACCAAAGGGGGACACATGAGGACCGGGGAGCTGTTTTTT

clone size: -
D gene: -
V gene: TRBV29-1
J gene: TRBJ1-1
CDR3 protein: CSVSGDFGSNTEAFF
CDR3 DNA: TGCAGCGTTTCCGGGGACTTCGGAAGTAACACTGAAGCTTTCTTT

clone size: few
D gene: -
V gene: TRBV20-1
J gene: TRBJ2-5
CDR3 protein: CSARDRVGGEETQYF
CDR3 DNA: TGCAGTGCTAGAGATCGAGTGGGCGGGGAAGAGACCCAGTACTTC

clone size: -
D gene: -
V gene: TRBV20-1
J gene: TRBJ2-5
CDR3 protein: CSARGEVRETQYF
CDR3 DNA: TGCAGTGCTAGAGGGGAGGTCAGGGAGACCCAGTACTTC

clone size: many
D gene: TRBD1
V gene: TRBV4-3
J gene: TRBJ2-7
CDR3 protein: CASSQAWTGAYEQYF
CDR3 DNA: TGCGCCAGCAGCCAAGCCTGGACAGGGGCCTACGAGCAGTACTTC

clone size: few
D gene: -
V gene: TRBV6-1
J gene: TRBJ1-1
CDR3 protein: CASILESQAMVGDEAFF
CDR3 DNA: TGTGCCAGCATCCTCGAGAGCCAGGCCATGGTGGGGGATGAAGCTTTCTTT

clone size: -
D gene: -
V gene: TRBV7-8
J gene: TRBJ2-1
CDR3 protein: CASSSRELANNEQFF
CDR3 DNA: TGTGCCAGCAGCTCTAGAGAACTAGCCAACAATGAGCAGTTCTTC

clone size: -
D gene: -
V gene: TRBV7-9
J gene: TRBJ2-1
CDR3 protein: CASSRWSGNYNEQFF
CDR3 DNA: TGTGCCAGCAGCCGGTGGTCAGGGAACTACAATGAGCAGTTCTTC

clone size: few
D gene: TRBD1
V gene: TRBV6-2/TRBV6-3
J gene: TRBJ2-2
CDR3 protein: CASRGQGIGELFF
CDR3 DNA: TGTGCCAGCAGGGGACAGGGGATCGGGGAGCTGTTTTTT

clone size: -
D gene: -
V gene: TRBV20-1
J gene: TRBJ2-3
CDR3 protein: CSAPDPAGDTQYF
CDR3 DNA: TGCAGTGCTCCGGACCCCGCCGGAGATACGCAGTATTTT

clone size: few
D gene: -
V gene: TRBV29-1
J gene: TRBJ1-3
CDR3 protein: CSVVSGAGNTIYF
CDR3 DNA: TGCAGCGTTGTCTCCGGGGCTGGAAACACCATATATTTT

clone size: few
D gene: -
V gene: TRBV20-1
J gene: TRBJ1-4
CDR3 protein: CSAGGTGHEKLFF
CDR3 DNA: TGCAGTGCGGGGGGGACTGGGCATGAAAAACTGTTTTTT

clone size: many
D gene: TRBD2
V gene: TRBV10-1
J gene: TRBJ2-1
CDR3 protein: CASSESGLAGVRQFF
CDR3 DNA: TGCGCCAGCAGTGAGTCGGGACTAGCGGGGGTACGGCAGTTCTTC

clone size: few
D gene: -
V gene: TRBV6-5
J gene: TRBJ2-5
CDR3 protein: CASSYSLRHSITQYF
CDR3 DNA: TGTGCCAGCAGTTACTCGCTGAGACACTCAATTACCCAGTACTTC

clone size: -
D gene: TRBD1
V gene: TRBV7-2
J gene: TRBJ2-1
CDR3 protein: CASSQDRATYNEQFF
CDR3 DNA: TGTGCCAGCAGCCAAGACAGGGCTACGTACAATGAGCAGTTCTTC

clone size: -
D gene: TRBD2
V gene: TRBV7-9
J gene: TRBJ2-1
CDR3 protein: CASIHRGTSGGYGEQFF
CDR3 DNA: TGTGCCAGCATCCACCGGGGAACTAGCGGGGGGTACGGTGAGCAGTTCTTC

clone size: few
D gene: TRBD2
V gene: TRBV7-2
J gene: TRBJ2-1
CDR3 protein: CASTPGTSIDNEQFF
CDR3 DNA: TGTGCCAGCACCCCCGGGACTAGCATTGACAATGAGCAGTTCTTC

clone size: once
D gene: -
V gene: TRBV18
J gene: TRBJ2-5
CDR3 protein: CASSPPVDPETQYF
CDR3 DNA: TGTGCCAGCTCACCACCGGTAGATCCAGAGACCCAGTACTTC

clone size: many
D gene: -
V gene: TRBV12-3/TRBV12-4
J gene: TRBJ2-7
CDR3 protein: CASSSGRSSYEQYF
CDR3 DNA: TGTGCCAGCAGTTCGGGTCGGAGCTCCTACGAGCAGTACTTC

clone size: many
D gene: -
V gene: TRBV29-1
J gene: TRBJ2-5
CDR3 protein: CSVRVSRGVETQYF
CDR3 DNA: TGCAGCGTGAGGGTCTCCAGGGGCGTGGAGACCCAGTACTTC

clone size: -
D gene: -
V gene: TRBV5-1
J gene: TRBJ2-1
CDR3 protein: CASSLNRENNEQFF
CDR3 DNA: TGCGCCAGCAGCTTGAACAGGGAGAACAATGAGCAGTTCTTC

clone size: -
D gene: -
V gene: TRBV30
J gene: TRBJ2-2
CDR3 protein: CAWSVTGGRTGELIF
CDR3 DNA: TGTGCCTGGAGTGTAACGGGGGGCAGAACCGGGGAGCTGATTTTT

clone size: -
D gene: TRBD1
V gene: TRBV19
J gene: TRBJ2-3
CDR3 protein: CATRDRTDTQYF
CDR3 DNA: TGTGCCACGCGGGACAGGACAGATACGCAGTATTTT

clone size: few
D gene: -
V gene: TRBV5-1
J gene: TRBJ2-2
CDR3 protein: CASSLAQGVNTGELFF
CDR3 DNA: TGCGCCAGCAGCTTGGCACAGGGAGTTAACACCGGGGAGCTGTTTTTT

clone size: few
D gene: TRBD1
V gene: TRBV27
J gene: TRBJ1-6
CDR3 protein: CASRGTVVYNSPLHF
CDR3 DNA: TGTGCCAGCAGGGGGACAGTGGTCTATAATTCACCCCTCCACTTT